This T cell receptor (beta chain) was observed in a study of control samples from healthy donors and cancer patients. Trimming left V 5 bases short and J 2 bases short, with 17 bases between. Germline V lookup: CDR1 LNHDA, CDR2 SQIVND (reference sequence). This CDR3 region has 16 residues. Clones were sequenced by immunoSEQ multiplex PCR, and TCRdb holds only the in-frame ones, with some missing. The repertoire holds about 120,000 clones, with around 89% as singletons. The clonotype comes from a man between 50 and 59 years old in good health. The rearrangement uses TRBV19 and TRBJ2-3; TRBD1 or TRBD2 may be the D gene (7 bases each). The sequenced material came from blood. The CDR3 nucleotides read TGTGCCAGTAGTCCCTCTCAGGGGGGGTACACAGATACGCAGTATTTT. Its protein is CASSPSQGGYTDTQYF.